This is a list of T cell receptor beta chains from one sample in a study of shared clonotypes between healthy human individuals. Repertoires were generated with immunoSEQ multiplex PCR, while TCRdb's copy carries only in-frame clones and drops some. This table has around 1,000,000 clones, around 77% appearing once. The sequenced sample was memory CD4+ T cells from PBMCs. These receptors all come from a man between 18 and 35 years old in good health. Some clones in this sample may be carry-over from other donors' samples. The conserved cysteine and the conserved F or W are not part of the CDR3 here.

TRBV6-6	TRBJ2-7	ASSDTSYEQY
TRBV5-1	TRBJ2-3	ASSKELNRDSRTDTQY
TRBV2	TRBJ2-5	ASSRQGGETQY
TRBV7-2	TRBJ1-3	ASSPRWGEGTGNTIY
TRBV27	TRBJ2-1	ASSYHRADNEQF
TRBV10-3	TRBJ2-1	AISALSGQGSANEQF
TRBV20-1	TRBJ1-1	SAGDVTEAF
TRBV28	TRBJ2-2	ASIRQGAGELF
TRBV7-2	TRBJ1-2	ASSLAGFRHGYT
TRBV5-1	TRBJ2-7	ASSSSGYEQY
TRBV7-2	TRBJ2-1	ASSLGRLAGIYEQF
TRBV2	TRBJ1-1	ASSVQGSDTEAF
TRBV2	TRBJ1-4	ASSEAPGRGGEKLF
TRBV11-2	TRBJ2-1	ASTPGSYNEQF
TRBV28	TRBJ1-5	ASSFSYSGSQH
TRBV18	TRBJ2-7	ASSPLGTSGRGNEQY
TRBV2	TRBJ2-5	ASSARLYQETQY
TRBV5-1	TRBJ1-2	ASSSSGTAGYGYT
TRBV4-2	TRBJ2-5	ASSGSRGGNQETQY
TRBV10-3	TRBJ2-3	AISEGRVVDTQY
TRBV5-1	TRBJ2-7	ASSEIPGQGAEQY
TRBV30	TRBJ1-5	AFGQGWGQPQH
TRBV5-8	TRBJ2-7	ASSDGLATYEQY
TRBV11-2	TRBJ2-5	ASSLVPLSTQY
TRBV5-6	TRBJ2-6	ASSFYGDRILSGANVLT
TRBV28	TRBJ2-7	ASSATGGKSYEQY
TRBV5-1	TRBJ1-2	ASSSQTGTGSTGYT
TRBV5-4	TRBJ2-7	ASSSTAGTPN
TRBV7-2	TRBJ2-7	ASSLGGSGTYEQY
TRBV28	TRBJ2-7	ASSFNDEQY
TRBV2	TRBJ1-2	ASSDRDYGYT
TRBV9	TRBJ1-2	ASSVSDPDGGYT
TRBV30	TRBJ1-2	AWTNTDDLGYT
TRBV11-2	TRBJ1-1	ASSLVRGLATEAF
TRBV2	TRBJ2-4	ASSTLRWSAKNIQY
TRBV11-2	TRBJ2-3	ASRGGLSTDTQY
TRBV6-1	TRBJ1-2	ASRGIFILNGYT
TRBV5-6	TRBJ1-1	ASTQGQANTEAF
TRBV19	TRBJ2-5	ASSGGPGGWETQY
TRBV7-6	TRBJ2-1	ASSWRGSNEQF
TRBV29-1	TRBJ2-3	SVGSGWSDTQY
TRBV7-5	TRBJ2-7	VRSLGEQY
TRBV5-1	TRBJ2-7	ASQMGQGAGEQY
TRBV6-6	TRBJ1-4	ATRYATNEKLF
TRBV5-1	TRBJ2-5	ASSLVGQAQETQY
TRBV7-3	TRBJ2-7	ASSLQPGREQY
TRBV19	TRBJ1-5	ASSIDREQPQH
TRBV19	TRBJ2-7	ASSERDGYEQY
TRBV7-2	TRBJ2-7	ASSPSGASGRAYEQY
TRBV5-1	TRBJ2-5	ASSLVGPGETQY
TRBV29-1	TRBJ1-5	SVRGQYSNQPQH
TRBV11-3	TRBJ1-1	ASQGPNTEAF
TRBV7-9	TRBJ2-5	ASSLDRGAAQETQY
TRBV7-8	TRBJ1-1	ASSVRKNTEAF
TRBV4-2	TRBJ2-7	ASSQEGTGTYEQY
TRBV30	TRBJ2-5	AWSYRGETQY
TRBV27	TRBJ2-1	ASSLSDSGRDSYNEQF
TRBV6-6	TRBJ1-5	ASSPRQGANQPQH
TRBV9	TRBJ2-3	ASSATSQAPDTQY